What follows are 29 T cell receptor beta chains derived from one specimen sequenced in a study of post-analysis software for immune sequencing data. The study, taken as a whole, reports: Controls had lower frequencies than patients of about 5 TRBV segments, which included TRBV5-6, TRBV5-1 and TRBV20-1.

Libraries were made from TCR beta cDNA, and they carried unique molecular identifiers. TCRdb called the PCR reads again in MiXCR, with one record for every CDR3 protein. The sample gives 350,000 to 500,000 distinct CDR3 sequences, roughly 40% of which show up once; 6.5% to 8% is in the top ten. These receptors have no identified antigens. Sequencing was carried out using blood. These TCRs come from a girl aged 2 to 9 with multiple sclerosis.

This chain joins TRBV15 and TRBJ2-5, with D hard to call. V gave up 2 bases and J gave up 2 bases, with 15 bases separating them. CDR1 LNHNV and CDR2 YYDKDF come from the germline V gene (reference sequence). The CDR3 runs 16 residues. The CDR3 is CATSRHLRRQQETQYF. CDR3 coding DNA: TGTGCCACCAGCAGACATCTCCGTCGGCAACAAGAGACCCAGTACTTC.

The chain is built from TRBV6-2 or TRBV6-3 and TRBJ2-5; D is undetermined. The DNA end is more similar to TRBJ2-7, so the J call may be wrong. CDR3 size: 14 residues. Germline CDR1 is MNHEY and CDR2 is SVGEGT. This chain's CDR3 is CASSYRFSIYEQYF. DNA of the CDR3: TGTGCCAGCAGTTACAGATTTTCGATATACGAGCAGTACTTC.

The genes are TRBV29-1 and TRBJ1-1, with 7 bases that match TRBD1. The CDR3 loop spans 14 amino acids. CDR1 is SQVTM, CDR2 ANQGSEA, per germline. The V and J ends lost 3 bases and 10 bases, in that order; junction bases with no gene match: 14. CDR3 residues: CSVENPGQRQLAFF. The CDR3 DNA is TGCAGCGTTGAGAACCCGGGACAGAGGCAACTAGCTTTCTTT.

This clonotype was observed a handful of times. This chain links TRBV5-1 with TRBJ2-7; D is possibly TRBD2 (5 bases). CDR1 is SGHRS, CDR2 YFSETQ, per germline. The length of the CDR3 is 16 residues. With 0 bases removed from V and 3 bases from J, the gap between germline ends came to 16 bases. CDR3 DNA: TGCGCCAGCAGCTTGGAAGGCGGACTCAGAAACTACGAGCAGTACTTC. Protein sequence: CASSLEGGLRNYEQYF.

The genes are TRBV5-1 and TRBJ2-7; possibly TRBD1 or TRBD2 for D (6 bases each). Matching the DNA end better, TRBJ2-5 makes the J call doubtful. From germline, CDR1 is SGHRS and CDR2 YFSETQ. This CDR3 spans 16 amino acids. CDR3 DNA sequence: TGCGCCAGCAGCTTACGTACAGTCAGGGGAGGAGGGACCCAGTACTTC. It specifies CASSLRTVRGGGTQYF.

This chain connects TRBV12-3 or TRBV12-4 to TRBJ2-5, with D tentatively TRBD2 (6 bases). The CDR3 sequence is 15 residues long. V gave up 5 bases and J gave up 2 bases, with 15 bases separating them. The DNA of the CDR3 is TGTGCCAGCAGTGCCGGGACTTCAATTCAAGAGACCCAGTACTTC. Amino acids: CASSAGTSIQETQYF.

The chain recombines TRBV7-8 with TRBJ2-1, with TRBD2 matching over 11 bases. CDR1 is SGHVS and CDR2 is FQNEAQ in the germline V gene. The CDR3 is 16 amino acids. V dropped 1 base and J dropped 5; count of bases not matched to a gene: 4. CDR3 DNA sequence: TGTGCCAGCAGCTTAGTAGTAGCGGGGGGGAACAATGAGCAGTTCTTC. Translating gives CASSLVVAGGNNEQFF. Combining the CDR3 with reference TRBV7-8 and TRBJ2-1 gives the whole variable domain GAGVSQSPRYKVAKRGQDVALRCDPISGHVSLFWYQQALGQGPEFLTYFQNEAQLDKSGLPSDRFFAERPEGSVSTLKIQRTQQEDSAVYLCASSLVVAGGNNEQFFGPGTRLTVL.

This clonotype has a handful of counts. V usage is TRBV5-6 and J usage is TRBJ1-1, with unresolved D. The germline V and J ends were trimmed by 0 bases and 4 bases, with 10 bases remaining between them. This CDR3 has 14 amino acids. Looked up from germline, CDR1 is SGHDT and CDR2 is YYEEEE. The CDR3 is CASSLGTVSTEAFF. Written as DNA, the CDR3 is TGTGCCAGCAGCTTGGGCACAGTGAGCACTGAAGCTTTCTTT.

CDR3 amino acids: CSVELAPSTDTQYF. The DNA of the CDR3 is TGCAGCGTTGAACTAGCGCCTAGCACAGATACGCAGTATTTT. This chain connects TRBV29-1 to TRBJ2-3, with D possibly matching TRBD2 (6 bases). Germline loops: CDR1 SQVTM, CDR2 ANQGSEA. The CDR3 totals 14 residues. V was shortened by 2 bases and J by 0 bases, with 9 bases between the two germline ends.

In nucleotides, the CDR3 is TGTGCCATCAGTGAGTCGTTAGCGAAGACACAAGATACGCAGTATTTT. Translating it yields CAISESLAKTQDTQYF. The V call is TRBV10-3, the J call TRBJ2-3; maybe TRBD2 (5 bases). The germline V gene encodes CDR1 ENHRY and CDR2 SYGVKD. The V gene lost 0 bases and the J gene lost 5 bases, with 15 bases spanning the gap. The CDR3 spans 16 residues.

This chain uses TRBV28 with TRBJ2-7, with 7 positions matching TRBD1. Germline CDR1 reads MDHEN; CDR2 reads SYDVKM. This CDR3 has 15 amino acids. The trim removed 6 bases at V and 4 bases at J, leaving 12 bases unmatched. The CDR3 region is CASRTGSGVLYEQYF. In DNA form, the CDR3 reads TGTGCCAGCAGGACAGGGTCCGGGGTTTTGTACGAGCAGTACTTC.

This chain uses TRBV7-2 with TRBJ2-1; D may be TRBD1 (5 bases). The CDR3 length is 13 residues. The V and J ends lost 6 bases and 10 bases respectively, with 16 bases between them. Germline-derived CDR1 and CDR2 are SGHTA and FQGNSA. The CDR3 region is CASRFPGSYEQFF. DNA of the CDR3: TGTGCCAGCAGGTTCCCAGGGTCCTACGAGCAGTTCTTC.

This chain links TRBV20-1 with TRBJ1-1; D is perhaps TRBD1 (5 bases). Trimming shortened V by 6 bases and J by 6 bases, and 17 bases separated the two germline ends. CDR3 size: 13 residues. CDR1 is DFQATT, CDR2 SNEGSKA, per germline (reference sequence). Written as DNA, the CDR3 is TGCAGTGCCCCTGGCAGGGAATTCGCTGAAGCTTTCTTT. Translating it yields CSAPGREFAEAFF.

DNA for the CDR3: TGTGCCAGCAGCCTAGAGGACAGGGGAGCCTACGAGCAGTACTTC. This encodes CASSLEDRGAYEQYF. V and J are TRBV9 and TRBJ2-7; TRBD1 matches at 9 bases. The CDR3 is 15 residues long. The V gene's germline CDR1 is SGDLS and CDR2 YYNGEE. J lost 2 bases, V lost 4 bases, and 7 bases had no gene match.

This clonotype has just a few counts. V is TRBV12-3 or TRBV12-4 and J is TRBJ1-6, with D perhaps TRBD1 (6 bases). Between the trimmed V and J ends, which lost 6 bases and 13 bases, there was a span of 10 bases. This CDR3 region has 11 residues. This chain's CDR3 is CASSTGTPLHF. In nucleotides, the CDR3 is TGTGCCAGCAGCACAGGGACCCCCCTCCACTTT.

Only a few counts were recorded for this clonotype. The chain couples TRBV27 to TRBJ2-7, with 9 bases that match TRBD1. V was clipped by 9 bases and J by 5 bases; unmatched bases: 17. Germline CDR1 is MNHEY and CDR2 is SMNVEV (reference sequence). The CDR3 contains 16 residues. In DNA, the CDR3 is TGTGCCAGTAACCCTTACATAGGACAGGGGATGGACGAGCAGTACTTC. It translates to CASNPYIGQGMDEQYF.

The table lists this clonotype with a few counts. The chain is built from TRBV5-1 and TRBJ2-1; 11 positions agree with TRBD2. The CDR3 runs 16 residues. CDR1 and CDR2 from the germline V gene are SGHRS and YFSETQ. V lost 4 bases and J lost 4; bases outside the gene matches: 7. CDR3 sequence: CASSLMTSGVYNEQFF. CDR3 sequence (DNA): TGCGCCAGCAGCCTTATGACTAGCGGGGTTTACAATGAGCAGTTCTTC.

The chain employs TRBV28 and TRBJ2-3; D not resolved. CDR1 and CDR2 (germline): MDHEN, SYDVKM. This CDR3 spans 17 amino acids. With 5 bases removed from V and 2 bases from J, the gap between germline ends came to 20 bases. The CDR3 sequence: CASSPPPLGSFTDTQYF. In nucleotides, the CDR3 is TGTGCCAGCAGTCCCCCTCCCCTGGGCTCTTTCACAGATACGCAGTATTTT.

The V gene is TRBV4-2, the J gene TRBJ2-5, with D possibly TRBD2 on 6 matching bases. Trimming left V 5 bases short and J 6 bases short, with 22 bases between. Germline lookup yields CDR1 LGHNA and CDR2 YNFKEQ. The CDR3 is 16 residues long. The CDR3 is CASSAWTGELGQTQYF. In nucleotides, the CDR3 is TGTGCCAGCAGCGCCTGGACGGGGGAACTTGGGCAGACCCAGTACTTC.

There are a few counts of this clonotype. The chain links TRBV5-1 to TRBJ1-1, with 10 bases that match TRBD1. From germline, CDR1 is SGHRS and CDR2 YFSETQ. V shed 2 bases and J 7 bases; nucleotides not matched to a gene: 5. This CDR3 region has 14 residues. The CDR3 region is CASSFSTGGLEAFF. The CDR3 DNA sequence: TGCGCCAGCAGCTTTTCGACAGGGGGCCTTGAAGCTTTCTTT.

The chain uses TRBV6-1 and TRBJ2-2; 9 nucleotides line up with TRBD1. Germline V lookup: CDR1 MNHNS, CDR2 SASEGT. This CDR3 is 15 amino acids long. V lost 7 bases, J lost 8 bases, and 11 bases stayed unmatched. DNA for the CDR3: TGTGCCAGCACCTGGGACAGGGCAACACCGGGGGAGCTGTTTTTT. Translating gives CASTWDRATPGELFF.

The gene calls are TRBV24-1 and TRBJ1-5; D possibly corresponds to TRBD1 (6 bases). CDR3 length: 15 amino acids. The V and J ends lost 3 bases and 3 bases respectively, with 11 bases between them. Germline V CDR1 and CDR2: KGHDR, SFDVKD. The CDR3 region has the DNA TGTGCCACCAGTGATGGGACATTCCCCAATCAGCCCCAGCATTTT. Its translation: CATSDGTFPNQPQHF.

CDR3 nucleotides: TGTGCCAGCAGCTCGGTAGTGAACAGCCTAGGATCCTACGAGCAGTACTTC. Translating it yields CASSSVVNSLGSYEQYF. V is TRBV7-6 and J is TRBJ2-7; D ambiguous. Looked up from germline, CDR1 is SGHVS and CDR2 is FNYEAQ. The length of the CDR3 is 17 residues. V was clipped by 4 bases and J by 1 base, with 20 bases between them.

Remarks on this clonotype: Here the CDR3 omits its conserved ending phenylalanine or tryptophan, so a read error is the likely source. This chain joins TRBV20-1 and TRBJ2-5; 8 nucleotides line up with TRBD2. This CDR3 is built from 13 residues. V was clipped by 5 bases and J by 7 bases; unmatched bases: 9. Germline loops: CDR1 DFQATT, CDR2 SNEGSKA (reference sequence). CDR3 protein: CSAGGTRGGTQYV. The DNA of the CDR3 is TGCAGTGCTGGAGGGACTAGAGGTGGGACCCAGTACGTC.

This clonotype occurred a few times. The V call is TRBV29-1, the J call TRBJ2-7; D perhaps matches TRBD1 (6 bases). CDR3 length: 13 amino acids. V was cut by 6 bases and J by 0 bases, with 12 bases left in between. The V gene's germline CDR1 is SQVTM and CDR2 ANQGSEA. The CDR3 DNA sequence: TGCAGCGTGTCAGGGGTACGCTCCTACGAGCAGTACTTC. Amino acid sequence: CSVSGVRSYEQYF.

This clonotype was seen a single time. V is TRBV18 and J is TRBJ2-1, with unresolved D. The germline V gene has CDR1 KGHSH and CDR2 LQKENI. CDR3 length equals 14 residues. V lost 0 bases, J lost 4 bases, and 7 bases lay in between. This CDR3 reads CASSPPPAYNEQFF. The CDR3 bases are TGTGCCAGCTCACCACCGCCAGCTTACAATGAGCAGTTCTTC.

J is TRBJ2-3 and V is TRBV28; perhaps TRBD2 as D (5 bases). V was pared by 5 bases and J by 6 bases, with 24 bases between. The CDR3 is 17 amino acids. Per the germline V gene, CDR1 is MDHEN and CDR2 is SYDVKM. CDR3 amino acids: CASSPPVEDPDEDTQYF. In nucleotides, the CDR3 is TGTGCCAGCAGTCCCCCGGTGGAGGACCCAGATGAGGATACGCAGTATTTT.

This clonotype was found a few times. The DNA for the CDR3 is TGCAGTGCTAGTAAACTAGCGGGAGGTAGCACAGATACGCAGTATTTT. Translated, it gives CSASKLAGGSTDTQYF. The chain employs TRBV20-1 and TRBJ2-3; 12 nucleotides line up with TRBD2. The V gene's germline CDR1 is DFQATT and CDR2 SNEGSKA (reference sequence). The CDR3 has 16 amino acids. With V trimmed by 3 bases and J by 0 bases, 4 bases remained unmatched.

J is TRBJ2-7 and V is TRBV7-2; D is unresolved. The J call may be mistaken, given a closer DNA end match to TRBJ2-5. CDR3 size: 13 residues. Germline V gives CDR1 SGHTA, CDR2 FQGNSA. The CDR3 here is CASSLRWRETQYF. CDR3 bases: TGTGCCAGCAGCTTAAGGTGGCGAGAGACCCAGTACTTC.